The subject of this entry is one T cell receptor (beta chain). This clonotype has a count of ten or more. Its antigen specificity is not known. The record has no base qualities; no much larger clone is one base away. The sample's time point label is to be understood as: patch test 2, 6 weeks after DPC sensitization. The treatment or condition label, read with the paper, signifies: therapeutic diphenylcyclopropenone sensitization with weekly scalp DPC. Blood at each patch-test visit was drawn before the patch test was applied. Patients were eligible if aged 18 to 70, diagnosed with alopecia and judged suitable for DPC therapy, and pregnant patients were excluded. Total RNA was extracted from unfractionated whole blood that had been collected in Tempus Blood RNA tubes. These data are taken from a study of human T cells and chemical hapten exposure (dated by TCRdb to the early 2020s). The study in broad terms: For sensitization, 2% DPC in acetone was applied to a roughly 2 cm by roughly 2 cm area of upper inner arm skin. Weekly therapeutic DPC doses were additionally applied to the scalp of patients throughout the roughly 24-week study period. Patch testing on the upper back used Finn chambers containing 0.01% DPC, with scoring done after 6 days according to International Contact Dermatitis Research Group standards. The patient cohort, mostly female, included alopecia areata with under or over 50% scalp involvement, alopecia totalis and alopecia universalis. The libraries were sequenced as a pool, and the TCR yield per sample differed mostly because of small variations in library volumes within the pool. In alopecia patients, the study followed how the peripheral blood TCR repertoire changed in vivo over primary and secondary sensitization to diphenylcyclopropenone (DPC), a hapten. Patient blood was sampled pre-sensitization (week 0) and at 2, 6 and about 24 weeks after DPC sensitization. For TCR sequencing, blood came from 25 to 30 alopecia patients at anywhere from one to four time points (pre-sensitization, 2, 6 and 24 weeks).

The study at large found these results: Patch test score correlated positively with the number of PT1 expanded TCRs, reaching significance at thresholds 8, 16 and 32 but not at 4. After repeated subsampling, changes were observed in the strength of the expansion versus patch-test correlation and in the threshold at which the correlation became significant. Expanded TCRs formed significantly more large CDR3 similarity clusters than pre-sensitization or healthy control sets, consistent with antigen-driven responses. Because every patient had alopecia, a presumed autoimmune disease, the patients' immune response might differ from that of healthy individuals. The number of TCRs above 1 in 1000 frequency did not change with DPC sensitization; there was no evidence of global repertoire structure alterations.

Library creation used RACE. The listed sequencing device is NextSeq 500. During library preparation, unique molecular identifiers were attached to individual cDNA molecules so that TCRs could be counted quantitatively and reproducibly. From each blood RNA sample, both TCR alpha and TCR beta chains were sequenced. The original pipeline was this. Samples had a median of 95,638 TCRs, with a range from about 23,224 to 750,000. The Decombinator software suite was used to annotate the V, J and CDR3 of the TCR reads. Every sample was subsampled to the same number of TCRs (28,000) for the PS versus PT1 abundance plots. Expanded TCRs were defined as absent before sensitization and observed at least eight times at the 2-week time point. The public reads were reanalyzed by TCRdb: fastp trimming at Q25, MiXCR alignment, in-frame beta chains only. Each record represents a unique CDR3 protein, reported with the most common genes and DNA among its rows. The V and J calls and clone size come from TCRdb's table, not from the authors' own analysis. This sample gives roughly 380,000 distinct CDR3 sequences in total; about 6.3% of them show up just once. The top ten constitute roughly 5.4% of the sample.

This receptor was obtained from a woman between 18 and 29 years old with alopecia areata. Some clones in this sample may be carry-over from other donors' samples. The sequencing used whole blood, collected in connection with sensitization to the hapten diphenylcyclopropenone (DPC).

The CDR3 region: CSSSGALNTEAFF. The DNA is TGCAGCTCCTCAGGGGCCTTGAACACTGAAGCTTTCTTT. The rearrangement joined TRBV29-1 to TRBJ1-1, and perhaps TRBD1 as D gene, on 6 matching bases. CDR1 and CDR2, per the germline V gene, are SQVTM and ANQGSEA. Relative to germline, V is 8 bases shorter and J is 0 bases shorter, with 13 bases between their ends. The CDR3 numbers 13 residues from cysteine through phenylalanine. Only the CDR3 part of the read is kept: 39 bases, read in frame from the first base. Reference TRBV29-1 and TRBJ1-1 proteins supply the regions before and after the CDR3; the full variable domain is: SAVISQKPSRDICQRGTSLTIQCQVDSQVTMMFWYRQQPGQSLTLIATANQGSEATYESGFVIDKFPISRPNLTFSTLTVSNMSPEDSSIYLCSSSGALNTEAFFGQGTRLTVV.